This T cell receptor (beta chain) emerged from a study of T cells in Graves' hyperthyroidism and ophthalmopathy. This clonotype was picked up many times. From germline, CDR1 is DFQATT and CDR2 SNEGSKA (reference sequence). The germline V and J ends were trimmed by 7 bases and 1 base, with 13 bases remaining between them. The CDR3 has 13 amino acids. RNA transcripts provided the source from which TCR beta CDR3 regions were amplified. During a first-round RT-PCR of the TCR CDR3, the HTBI primer set was used. Using its own MiXCR run on the multiplex PCR reads, TCRdb lists one record per CDR3 protein. The sample lists 300,000 to 500,000 distinct CDR3 sequences, about 16% seen once, with approximately 32% in the top ten.

V and J are TRBV20-1 and TRBJ2-5; D uncertain. This TCR derives from a woman younger than 45 with Graves' hyperthyroidism. The specimen sequenced was blood. CDR3 region: CSEIAVAQETQYF. The DNA for the CDR3 is TGCAGTGAGATCGCGGTTGCCCAAGAGACCCAGTACTTC.